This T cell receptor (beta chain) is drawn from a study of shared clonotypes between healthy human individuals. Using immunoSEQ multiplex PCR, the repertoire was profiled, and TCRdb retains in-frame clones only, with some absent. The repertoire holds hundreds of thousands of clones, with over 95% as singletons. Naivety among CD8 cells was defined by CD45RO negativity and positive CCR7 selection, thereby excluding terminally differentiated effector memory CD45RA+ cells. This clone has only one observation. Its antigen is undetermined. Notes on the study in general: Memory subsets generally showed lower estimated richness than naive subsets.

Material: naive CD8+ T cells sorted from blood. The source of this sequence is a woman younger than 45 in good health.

CDR3 loop: CASSPTYAQGNEQFF. In nucleotides, the CDR3 is TGTGCCAGCAGCCCGACTTACGCTCAGGGCAATGAGCAGTTCTTC. The chain uses TRBV7-9 and TRBJ2-1; tentative D call: TRBD1 (5 bases). Trimming cost V 5 bases and J 6 bases, with 17 bases left between them. CDR3 length: 15 amino acids. Germline loops: CDR1 SEHNR, CDR2 FQNEAQ (reference sequence).